The sequence of this TCR beta chain was determined in a study of post-analysis software for immune sequencing data. Study overall: Both relapsing-remitting and secondary progressive multiple sclerosis featured among the disease courses, as did progressive-relapsing multiple sclerosis.

This clonotype occurred a few times. Libraries were made from TCR beta cDNA, and they carried unique molecular identifiers. Roughly 500,000 cDNA molecules were obtained from about 1 to 10 million T cells. TCRdb processed the PCR reads anew with MiXCR; each CDR3 protein has one entry. The sample lists hundreds of thousands of distinct CDR3 sequences, approximately 53% occurring once. Sequencing input: blood. The clonotype comes from a girl aged 5 to 17 with multiple sclerosis.

The CDR3 DNA sequence: TGTGCCAGCGCTGGCCGAGGGGGCTCCTACGAGCAGTACTTC. The encoded protein is CASAGRGGSYEQYF. The V gene is TRBV12-3 or TRBV12-4, the J gene TRBJ2-7; tentatively, D is TRBD1 (6 bases). The CDR3 extends over 14 amino acids. V was trimmed by 8 bases and J by 0 bases, leaving 14 bases between them.